This T cell receptor beta chain was captured by sequencing in a study of CD8+CD57+ T cells in acquired aplastic anemia. The sequenced patients had an expansion of CD8+CD57+ cells seen by flow cytometry. Genomic DNA provided the template from which TCR beta VDJ and CDR3 profiles were obtained. TCRdb re-called the reads through MiXCR, storing one row per CDR3 protein. The sample includes approximately 470,000 distinct CDR3 sequences, approximately 33% of them seen just once. This clonotype was seen a single time. Per germline, CDR1 SGHDT and CDR2 YYEEEE. The CDR3 spans 13 residues. V lost 7 bases to trimming and J lost 0 bases, with 9 bases between them.

The chain has TRBV5-6 and TRBJ2-3; unclear D gene. The sample was sorted CD4+, CD8+, or CD8+CD57+ T cells (not recorded which) from PBMCs. This sequence was found in a human donor with aplastic anemia. DNA of the CDR3: TGTGCCAGCTTCCAGATTAGCACAGATACGCAGTATTTT. Translation gives CASFQISTDTQYF.